The 27 T cell receptor beta chains listed next were all sequenced from one sample in a study of T cell repertoires in ileal Crohn's disease. Only in-frame clones appear in the TCRdb table, and some are missing; sequencing was by immunoSEQ multiplex PCR. Of 15,000 to 20,000 clones listed, 72% are singletons. Noted time point: neoterminal ileum biopsy at postoperative endoscopy, about 6 months after surgery. The sequencing sample was made of ileal tissue. These receptors were obtained from an adult with Crohn's disease.

The rearrangement links TRBV18 to TRBJ1-2, with 7 bases fitting TRBD1. J was trimmed by 8 bases and V by 2 bases; bases with no gene match: 8. Germline lookup yields CDR1 KGHSH and CDR2 LQKENI. This CDR3 is 14 amino acids long. CDR3 bases: TGTGCCAGCTCACCATCAGGGGGTGATAGGGGCTACACCTTC. Its protein is CASSPSGGDRGYTF.

The V and J genes are TRBV4-2 and TRBJ2-5, with TRBD2 matching over 10 bases. Looked up from germline, CDR1 is LGHNA and CDR2 is YNFKEQ. J gave up 4 bases and V 1 base, and 6 bases lay outside the gene matches. CDR3 length equals 16 residues. The CDR3 DNA follows: TGTGCCAGCAGCCAAGGAGGTAGCGGGGGGTCAGAGACCCAGTACTTC. Amino acid sequence: CASSQGGSGGSETQYF.

The chain is built from TRBV2 and TRBJ1-2, with D perhaps TRBD1 (5 bases). The CDR3 contains 13 residues. Trimming left V 7 bases short and J 4 bases short, with 13 bases between. Germline V gene data show CDR1 as SNHLY and CDR2 as FYNNEI. CDR3 in amino acids: CASNKGPTYGYTF. CDR3 DNA sequence: TGTGCCAGCAACAAGGGGCCGACCTATGGCTACACCTTC. Combining the CDR3 with reference TRBV2 and TRBJ1-2 gives the whole variable domain EPEVTQTPSHQVTQMGQEVILRCVPISNHLYFYWYRQILGQKVEFLVSFYNNEISEKSEIFDDQFSVERPDGSNFTLKIRSTKLEDSAMYFCASNKGPTYGYTFGSGTRLTVV.

DNA for the CDR3: TGTGCCAGCAGGCAGACAGGGAACTTTCGCACAGATACGCAGTATTTT. It is translated as CASRQTGNFRTDTQYF. The rearrangement joins TRBV6-6 to TRBJ2-3, with 7 positions matching TRBD1. The ends lost 6 bases at V and 1 base at J; junction bases unmatched: 10. CDR1 and CDR2 (germline): MNHNY, SVGAGI (reference sequence). This CDR3 spans 16 amino acids.

The genes are TRBV5-1 and TRBJ2-3; TRBD2 is a possible D gene (7 bases). From germline, CDR1 is SGHRS and CDR2 YFSETQ. This CDR3 has 16 amino acids. The V gene lost 2 bases and the J gene lost 2 bases, with 15 bases spanning the gap. CDR3: CASSFSAGAFTDTQYF. The CDR3 DNA is TGCGCCAGCAGCTTTTCTGCGGGGGCCTTCACAGATACGCAGTATTTT.

The gene calls are TRBV6-4 and TRBJ2-1; 14 bases agree with TRBD2. This CDR3 has 15 amino acids. Germline V gene lookup returns CDR1 MRHNA and CDR2 SNTAGT. J gave up 8 bases and V 6 bases, and 6 bases lay outside the gene matches. The CDR3 is CASSPGTSGSDEQFF. The CDR3 coding sequence is TGTGCCAGCAGCCCCGGGACTAGCGGGAGCGATGAGCAGTTCTTC.

The table lists this clone with a few counts. The CDR3 spells CASSVDHRRPEAFF. The CDR3 DNA reads TGTGCCAGCAGCGTAGACCACAGGCGACCAGAAGCTTTCTTT. V gene TRBV9 combines with J gene TRBJ1-1; possible D gene TRBD1, 5 bases. The germline V gene has CDR1 SGDLS and CDR2 YYNGEE. The germline V and J ends were trimmed by 0 bases and 8 bases, with 14 bases remaining between them. The length of the CDR3 is 14 residues.

V usage is TRBV5-8 and J usage is TRBJ2-5, with 10 bases aligning to TRBD2. CDR3 size: 18 residues. Germline V gene sequence: CDR1 SGHTS, CDR2 YDEGEE. With V trimmed by 0 bases and J by 0 bases, 8 bases remained unmatched. The CDR3 sequence is CASSLVVAGGPNQETQYF. The DNA of the CDR3 is TGTGCCAGCAGCTTGGTGGTAGCGGGGGGCCCAAACCAAGAGACCCAGTACTTC.

This clone was detected once. V and J are TRBV2 and TRBJ2-7, with D hard to call. V lost 5 bases to trimming and J lost 6 bases, with 11 bases between them. In germline, CDR1 is SNHLY, CDR2 FYNNEI. The CDR3 loop spans 12 amino acids. The CDR3 is CASSSSFREQYF. The CDR3 nucleotides read TGTGCCAGCAGTTCTAGTTTCCGCGAGCAGTACTTC.

The genes are TRBV7-6 and TRBJ1-1; a possible D gene is TRBD1 (5 bases). The CDR3 totals 13 residues. Germline CDR1 is SGHVS and CDR2 is FNYEAQ. V was shortened by 3 bases and J by 1 base, with 6 bases between the two germline ends. The CDR3 bases are TGTGCCAGCAGCTTGGGGCAGAACACTGAAGCTTTCTTT. This gives the protein CASSLGQNTEAFF.

The V and J genes are TRBV9 and TRBJ1-2; tentatively, D is TRBD1 (5 bases). This CDR3 spans 16 amino acids. CDR1 and CDR2 (germline): SGDLS, YYNGEE. Trimming removed 0 bases at V and 3 bases at J, with 15 bases between. Here the CDR3 reads CASSVAQGKAHYGYTF. CDR3 nucleotides: TGTGCCAGCAGCGTAGCCCAGGGAAAGGCGCACTATGGCTACACCTTC.

This chain joins TRBV29-1 and TRBJ1-2; maybe TRBD1 (6 bases). V dropped 7 bases and J dropped 9 bases, with 18 bases sitting between them. CDR3 size: 12 residues. The V gene's germline CDR1 is SQVTM and CDR2 ANQGSEA. This CDR3 is CSGGEQGVSYTF. The CDR3 DNA follows: TGCAGCGGAGGGGAACAGGGAGTTAGCTACACCTTC.

The chain links TRBV6-5 to TRBJ1-1; D perhaps matches TRBD1 (6 bases). The V end lost 7 bases, the J end lost 5 bases, and 14 bases lay between the germline ends. Germline lookup yields CDR1 MNHEY and CDR2 SVGAGI. The CDR3 has 13 residues. The CDR3 reads CASNPTGRTEAFF. The CDR3 DNA reads TGTGCCAGCAACCCCACAGGGAGAACTGAAGCTTTCTTT.

In DNA form, the CDR3 reads TGCGCCAGCAGCCAAGATACGCAGTTGCCCCAGCATTTT. The encoded protein is CASSQDTQLPQHF. J is TRBJ1-5 and V is TRBV4-1, with D unresolved. V lost 0 bases, J lost 9 bases, and 9 bases lay in between. This CDR3 spans 13 amino acids. Germline loops: CDR1 MGHRA, CDR2 YSYEKL.

This clone has more than one count but fewer than ten. The genes are TRBV9 and TRBJ1-1, with D uncertain. This CDR3 contains 17 residues. Trimming stripped 0 bases from V and 3 bases from J, with 18 bases between. Germline CDR1 and CDR2: SGDLS and YYNGEE. The CDR3 coding sequence is TGTGCCAGCAGCGTAGGTCCCGGGTCTGGTGTACACACTGAAGCTTTCTTT. Protein product: CASSVGPGSGVHTEAFF.

The chain recombines TRBV4-2 with TRBJ1-5, with TRBD1 matching over 9 bases. Per the germline V gene, CDR1 is LGHNA and CDR2 is YNFKEQ. Trimming took 0 bases from V and 7 from J; bases not matched to a gene: 10. The CDR3 contains 17 residues. CDR3: CASSQENRGLSGQPQHF. Here the CDR3 DNA reads TGTGCCAGCAGCCAAGAAAACAGGGGGCTAAGCGGGCAGCCCCAGCATTTT.

V usage is TRBV5-1 and J usage is TRBJ2-3, with a weak D call TRBD1 (6 bases). Trimming left V 1 base short and J 0 bases short, with 12 bases between. The V gene's germline CDR1 is SGHRS and CDR2 YFSETQ. The CDR3 loop spans 16 amino acids. CDR3 sequence reads: CASSLMGQVSTDTQYF. The CDR3 nucleotides are TGCGCCAGCAGCTTGATGGGACAAGTTAGCACAGATACGCAGTATTTT. The full variable domain, completed using reference TRBV5-1 and TRBJ2-3, is KAGVTQTPRYLIKTRGQQVTLSCSPISGHRSVSWYQQTPGQGLQFLFEYFSETQRNKGNFPGRFSGRQFSNSRSEMNVSTLELGDSALYLCASSLMGQVSTDTQYFGPGTRLTVL.

J is TRBJ2-7 and V is TRBV5-1; 7 positions match TRBD1. J lost 2 bases, V lost 0 bases, and 2 bases had no gene match. CDR3 size: 14 residues. CDR1 and CDR2 from the germline V gene are SGHRS and YFSETQ. The CDR3 coding sequence is TGCGCCAGCAGCTTGGCGGGACAGACCTACGAGCAGTACTTC. Its protein product is CASSLAGQTYEQYF.

The chain is built from TRBV19 and TRBJ2-2; 7 bases agree with TRBD2. J lost 6 bases, V lost 3 bases, and 1 base had no gene match. Germline V gene data show CDR1 as LNHDA and CDR2 as SQIVND (reference sequence). The length of the CDR3 is 13 residues. The CDR3 loop is CASSMGGPGELFF. The CDR3 DNA reads TGTGCCAGTAGTATGGGAGGGCCCGGGGAGCTGTTTTTT.

This chain links TRBV6-5 with TRBJ1-2; 7 nucleotides line up with TRBD1. CDR3 length: 14 residues. V was pared by 7 bases and J by 1 base, with 6 bases of the junction left unmatched. Germline V CDR1 and CDR2: MNHEY, SVGAGI. CDR3 sequence reads: CASMGTAFNYGYTF. The CDR3 DNA reads as TGTGCCAGCATGGGGACAGCATTTAACTATGGCTACACCTTC.

The chain couples TRBV4-2 to TRBJ1-2; D might be TRBD1 (5 bases). The germline V and J ends were trimmed by 1 base and 4 bases, with 10 bases remaining between them. The CDR3 spans 14 residues. Germline V gene sequence: CDR1 LGHNA, CDR2 YNFKEQ. The CDR3 protein is CASSQGQHLYGYTF. The CDR3 bases are TGTGCCAGCAGCCAAGGACAGCATCTCTATGGCTACACCTTC.

There are a few counts of this clone. The chain couples TRBV6-5 to TRBJ1-1, with D possibly being TRBD1 (5 bases). The CDR3 runs to 13 residues. V lost 0 bases and J lost 12, with 14 bases in between. In germline, CDR1 is MNHEY, CDR2 SVGAGI. The CDR3: CASSYSLGHPTFF. CDR3 DNA: TGTGCCAGCAGTTACTCCCTCGGACATCCTACTTTCTTT.

The chain uses TRBV15 and TRBJ2-3; 8 bases map to TRBD2. The junction had 4 bases not matched to a gene; V was cut back by 1 base and J by 1 base. CDR3 length: 16 residues. Germline V gives CDR1 LNHNV, CDR2 YYDKDF (reference sequence). DNA for the CDR3: TGTGCCACCAGCAGAGCTTGGCGGGGGGGCACAGATACGCAGTATTTT. Its protein product is CATSRAWRGGTDTQYF.

This clone was seen a single time. The chain joins TRBV30 to TRBJ2-1; the match to TRBD1 covers 7 bases. V was pared by 3 bases and J by 0 bases, with 5 bases of the junction left unmatched. This CDR3 spans 15 amino acids. CDR1 and CDR2 from the germline V gene are GTSNPN and SVGIG (reference sequence). For the CDR3, the DNA is TGTGCCTGGAGACAGGGGTACAGCTCCTACAATGAGCAGTTCTTC. Translated: CAWRQGYSSYNEQFF.

This clone came up a few times. The gene calls are TRBV5-4 and TRBJ1-1; the D gene is possibly TRBD1 (5 bases). This CDR3 is 14 amino acids long. Germline V gene data show CDR1 as SGHNT and CDR2 as YYREEE (reference sequence). V was cut by 4 bases and J by 0 bases, with 10 bases left in between. Here the CDR3 reads CASSPQVLNTEAFF. The CDR3 nucleotides are TGTGCCAGCAGCCCACAGGTCCTGAACACTGAAGCTTTCTTT.

V is TRBV7-8 and J is TRBJ2-5; tentative D call: TRBD1 (6 bases). Looked up from germline, CDR1 is SGHVS and CDR2 is FQNEAQ. V was trimmed by 2 bases and J by 2 bases, leaving 12 bases between them. The CDR3 has 15 amino acids. CDR3 sequence: CASSLMNREQETQYF. The CDR3 coding sequence is TGTGCCAGCAGCTTAATGAACAGGGAACAAGAGACCCAGTACTTC.

In nucleotides, the CDR3 is TGTGCCAGCAGCCAAAGGGGCTGGGTAGCGGGAGTTAGAAATGAGCAGTTCTTC. Translated, it gives CASSQRGWVAGVRNEQFF. The chain is built from TRBV14 and TRBJ2-1, with 9 bases fitting TRBD2. CDR1 is SGHDN, CDR2 FVKESK, per germline. This CDR3 has 18 amino acids. V shed 2 bases, J shed 7 bases, and the junction held 15 bases outside the gene matches.